The following is a T cell receptor (beta chain) sequence with its context. The entry originates in a study of blood T cell repertoires in COVID-19. Study summary: From T cells, B-cell-depleted T cells, or PBMCs came the material, which was cDNA or gDNA.

The V end was cut by 0 bases, the J end by 4 bases, with 12 bases between. Germline CDR1 is MNHEY and CDR2 is SMNVEV (reference sequence). CDR3 length: 16 amino acids. Study processing details: Nucleated cell number was recorded as an estimate derived from reference gene primer amplification. This table comes from immunoSEQ multiplex PCR, and its TCRdb copy is limited to in-frame clones, with some not included. That table gives V, J and clone size, and the DNA gave D and trimming. This sample has 300,000 to 350,000 clones; around 89% occur once, and the top ten carry approximately 4%. This sequence joins TRBV27 and TRBJ2-2; D is unresolved. Source material: PBMCs or T cells enriched from blood (not recorded which). This TCR came from a woman aged 18 to 35 with acute COVID-19. The CDR3 reads CASSLSSGKGTGELFF. DNA for the CDR3: TGTGCCAGCAGTTTATCGTCAGGTAAAGGCACCGGGGAGCTGTTTTTT.